Shown below are 30 T cell receptor beta chains from a single sample sequenced in a study of shared T cell receptors in the human thymus. The repertoire was sequenced with immunoSEQ multiplex PCR; TCRdb's copy has only in-frame clones and lacks some. The profile shows approximately 400,000 clones, 95% of them singletons. The sequencing input was thymocytes. All receptors come from a human donor.

The chain combines TRBV11-2 with TRBJ2-5, with 9 bases matching TRBD1. The V and J ends lost 3 bases and 3 bases, in that order; junction bases with no gene match: 8. This CDR3 comprises 16 residues. CDR1 is SGHAT and CDR2 is FQNNGV in the germline V gene. CDR3 nucleotide sequence: TGTGCCAGCAGCTTCTACAGGGGGCGCGATGAAGAGACCCAGTACTTC. This codes for CASSFYRGRDEETQYF.

The rearrangement links TRBV25-1 to TRBJ2-7; 8 nucleotides agree with TRBD2. Trimming removed 4 bases from V and 2 bases from J; junction bases left unmatched: 7. This CDR3 is 15 amino acids long. Germline V gene sequence: CDR1 MGHDK, CDR2 SYGVNS. The CDR3 DNA reads TGTGCCAGCAGTGCCCTAGCGGGCCCACCCTACGAGCAGTACTTC. It translates to CASSALAGPPYEQYF.

The chain is built from TRBV28 and TRBJ2-2; 12 bases are shared with TRBD1. Germline lookup yields CDR1 MDHEN and CDR2 SYDVKM. Trimming at V came to 5 bases and at J to 4 bases, leaving 5 bases not matched to a gene. CDR3 size: 16 residues. The CDR3 here is CASSPRDRGPTGELFF. The DNA for the CDR3 is TGTGCCAGCAGTCCCCGGGACAGGGGGCCCACCGGGGAGCTGTTTTTT.

The chain employs TRBV6-5 and TRBJ2-5; TRBD1 matches at 11 bases. Germline CDR1 and CDR2: MNHEY and SVGAGI. The CDR3 has 14 residues. Trimming at V came to 5 bases and at J to 6 bases, leaving 5 bases not matched to a gene. CDR3 loop: CASSRTGGEKTQYF. The CDR3 coding sequence is TGTGCCAGCAGTCGGACAGGGGGCGAGAAGACCCAGTACTTC.

The chain joins TRBV30 to TRBJ2-1, with a weak D call TRBD1 (5 bases). Germline V CDR1 and CDR2: GTSNPN, SVGIG (reference sequence). The length of the CDR3 is 12 residues. Trimming removed 8 bases from V and 10 bases from J, with 18 bases in between. CDR3 DNA sequence: TGTGCCGGGGTGGGCGGCCACAGGGAGCAGTTCTTC. This gives the protein CAGVGGHREQFF.

V is TRBV28 and J is TRBJ2-7; the match to TRBD2 covers 8 bases. V shed 4 bases, J shed 4 bases, and the junction held 12 bases outside the gene matches. The CDR3 is 16 residues long. Germline V gene sequence: CDR1 MDHEN, CDR2 SYDVKM. The CDR3 nucleotides read TGTGCCAGCAGTTCTCCTAGAGAGCGGGAGCAGTACGAGCAGTACTTC. Translated, it gives CASSSPREREQYEQYF.

The V gene is TRBV7-2, the J gene TRBJ2-7; D ambiguous. This CDR3 has 12 amino acids. Trimming took 1 base from V and 7 from J, leaving 8 bases between them. Germline-derived CDR1 and CDR2 are SGHTA and FQGNSA. The CDR3 loop reads CASSLGAREQYF. CDR3 nucleotides: TGTGCCAGCAGCTTAGGAGCTAGGGAGCAGTACTTC.

The chain is built from TRBV28 and TRBJ2-7; 8 positions agree with TRBD1. The CDR3 extends over 15 amino acids. The ends lost 3 bases at V and 2 bases at J; junction bases unmatched: 6. The germline gives CDR1 MDHEN, CDR2 SYDVKM. The CDR3 DNA follows: TGTGCCAGCAGTTTTCAGGGGGCGGGAACCTACGAGCAGTACTTC. Its translation: CASSFQGAGTYEQYF.

The V gene is TRBV28, the J gene TRBJ2-3; 13 bases agree with TRBD2. The V segment lost 5 bases and the J segment 0 bases; nucleotides outside the gene matches: 11. Germline assignment: CDR1 MDHEN and CDR2 SYDVKM. There are 19 residues in the CDR3. This chain's CDR3 is CASSTRGLAGTNSTDTQYF. The DNA for the CDR3 is TGTGCCAGCAGTACAAGGGGACTAGCGGGGACGAATAGCACAGATACGCAGTATTTT. Filled out from reference TRBV28 and TRBJ2-3, the complete variable domain reads DVKVTQSSRYLVKRTGEKVFLECVQDMDHENMFWYRQDPGLGLRLIYFSYDVKMKEKGDIPEGYSVSREKKERFSLILESASTNQTSMYLCASSTRGLAGTNSTDTQYFGPGTRLTVL.

The V and J genes are TRBV21-1 and TRBJ1-2. TRBV21-1 is reported as a pseudogene. The CDR3 is made up of 11 amino acids. DNA for the CDR3: TGTGCCAGCAGCATGAGGGGTGGCTACACCTTC. Its translation is CASSMRGGYTF.

This rearrangement joins TRBV27 to TRBJ1-4; maybe TRBD1 (5 bases). The CDR3 loop spans 15 amino acids. Trimming cost V 8 bases and J 8 bases, with 21 bases left between them. CDR1 and CDR2 (germline): MNHEY, SMNVEV (reference sequence). The chain's CDR3 is CASGNNGGVGEKLFF. CDR3 DNA sequence: TGTGCCAGCGGGAACAACGGGGGGGTAGGGGAAAAACTGTTTTTT.

For the CDR3, the DNA is TGCGCCAGCAGTGAGGGGGGGGATACGCAGTATTTT. Protein: CASSEGGDTQYF. The gene calls are TRBV10-1 and TRBJ2-3; weak D call: TRBD2 (6 bases). V shed 2 bases and J shed 6 bases, with 6 bases lying between them. The CDR3 is 12 amino acids. CDR1 and CDR2 (germline): WNHNN, SYGVQD (reference sequence).

V usage is TRBV10-3 and J usage is TRBJ1-2; D ambiguous. This CDR3 contains 13 residues. Per the germline V gene, CDR1 is ENHRY and CDR2 is SYGVKD. V lost 6 bases and J lost 7, with 15 bases in between. The CDR3 DNA is TGTGCCATCAGCGAAGTCGTCGGTGGTGGCTACACCTTC. Translated, it gives CAISEVVGGGYTF.

This clone has only one observation. This chain uses TRBV5-1 with TRBJ2-7; the D call may be TRBD1 or TRBD2 (5 bases each). The germline gives CDR1 SGHRS, CDR2 YFSETQ. The V end lost 0 bases, the J end lost 1 base, and 8 bases lay between the germline ends. The CDR3 consists of 14 residues. The CDR3 protein is CASSLGGVSYEQYF. Here the CDR3 DNA reads TGCGCCAGCAGCTTGGGAGGGGTTTCCTACGAGCAGTACTTC.

The gene calls are TRBV16 and TRBJ2-2; maybe TRBD2 (7 bases). From germline, CDR1 is KGHSY and CDR2 FQNENV. This CDR3 spans 15 amino acids. With 3 bases removed from V and 2 bases from J, the gap between germline ends came to 10 bases. The CDR3 loop is CASSQGGTNTGELFF. The CDR3 DNA is TGTGCCAGCAGCCAGGGAGGGACAAACACCGGGGAGCTGTTTTTT.

The chain combines TRBV2 with TRBJ1-4, with TRBD1 as a possible D gene (6 bases). The CDR3 has 21 amino acids. Germline V gives CDR1 SNHLY, CDR2 FYNNEI. V lost 0 bases and J 0 bases, leaving 23 bases between the germline ends. DNA for the CDR3: TGTGCCAGCAGTGAAGCCCCCCCGAGGAGGGGGAAGCGAGCAACTAATGAAAAACTGTTTTTT. It codes for CASSEAPPRRGKRATNEKLFF.

The chain recombines TRBV10-3 with TRBJ2-1, with 9 bases matching TRBD2. Germline V gene lookup returns CDR1 ENHRY and CDR2 SYGVKD. V dropped 7 bases and J dropped 0; count of bases not matched to a gene: 1. This CDR3 region has 14 residues. The CDR3 sequence: CAITSGISYNEQFF. In DNA form, the CDR3 reads TGTGCCATCACTAGCGGGATCTCCTACAATGAGCAGTTCTTC.

The rearrangement uses TRBV5-6 and TRBJ2-7; the D is unclear. Trimming pared 0 bases from V and 0 bases from J, leaving 7 bases between. The CDR3 spans 14 residues. CDR1 is SGHDT and CDR2 is YYEEEE in the germline V gene. CDR3 residues: CASSLGDHSYEQYF. CDR3 DNA: TGTGCCAGCAGCTTGGGCGACCACTCCTACGAGCAGTACTTC.

This clone showed up just once. This chain joins TRBV5-1 and TRBJ2-3; 8 bases agree with TRBD1. This CDR3 region has 18 residues. V lost 4 bases and J lost 1; bases outside the gene matches: 14. The germline CDR1 and CDR2 sequences are SGHRS and YFSETQ. CDR3 in amino acids: CASSPGTGGQLGTDTQYF. DNA for the CDR3: TGCGCCAGCAGCCCCGGGACAGGAGGACAGTTAGGCACAGATACGCAGTATTTT.

The chain joins TRBV27 to TRBJ1-1; TRBD1 is a possible D gene (5 bases). Looked up from germline, CDR1 is MNHEY and CDR2 is SMNVEV (reference sequence). V lost 4 bases, J lost 1 base, and 22 bases lay in between. The CDR3 contains 18 residues. CDR3 sequence reads: CASSSFRALGRWNTEAFF. The CDR3 nucleotides read TGTGCCAGCAGTTCCTTTAGGGCGCTGGGACGTTGGAACACTGAAGCTTTCTTT.

The rearrangement joins TRBV20-1 to TRBJ1-1, with D perhaps TRBD1 (5 bases). The germline V gene encodes CDR1 DFQATT and CDR2 SNEGSKA (reference sequence). This CDR3 is built from 9 residues. CDR3 region: CGGGTEAFF. CDR3 DNA: TGCGGGGGAGGTACTGAAGCTTTCTTT.

The chain has TRBV7-2 and TRBJ2-5, with a possible D match to TRBD2 (5 bases). Germline lookup yields CDR1 SGHTA and CDR2 FQGNSA. V lost 5 bases, J lost 0 bases, and 19 bases lay in between. The CDR3 has 17 residues. This CDR3 is CASSPPFGGPYQETQYF. CDR3 coding DNA: TGTGCCAGCAGCCCCCCGTTTGGCGGGCCGTACCAAGAGACCCAGTACTTC.

This clone was seen more than once but under ten times. J is TRBJ1-1 and V is TRBV27; D gene ambiguous. The V gene lost 8 bases and the J gene lost 1 base, with 8 bases spanning the gap. Germline V gene lookup returns CDR1 MNHEY and CDR2 SMNVEV (reference sequence). The CDR3 length is 12 residues. The CDR3 coding sequence is TGTGCCAGCGGGCTACGGAACACTGAAGCTTTCTTT. Protein: CASGLRNTEAFF.

The chain employs TRBV9 and TRBJ2-1; D is ambiguous. From germline, CDR1 is SGDLS and CDR2 YYNGEE. V was cut by 3 bases and J by 13 bases, with 26 bases left in between. The CDR3 is 16 residues long. The CDR3 sequence is CASSEEEFGGPTNQFF. CDR3 in DNA: TGTGCCAGCAGCGAAGAGGAATTTGGTGGACCTACAAATCAGTTCTTC.

To note about this clone: One end of the junction does not line up with germline, which may come from a read error. The rearrangement uses TRBV29-1 and TRBJ1-2; TRBD1 is a possible D gene (6 bases). The CDR3 extends over 13 amino acids. Germline CDR1 is SQVTM and CDR2 is ANQGSEA. Here the CDR3 DNA reads TGCAGCCTTGAGTCGGGGGGCGAGGGTGGCTACACCTTC. Amino acid sequence: CSLESGGEGGYTF.

This clone was seen once. The V and J genes are TRBV28 and TRBJ2-7; 12 bases are shared with TRBD1. Germline V lookup: CDR1 MDHEN, CDR2 SYDVKM. After removal of 7 bases from V and 5 bases from J, the junction contained 9 bases not matched to a gene. The CDR3 totals 15 residues. The CDR3 loop reads CASNVPGQGADEQYF. Written as DNA, the CDR3 is TGTGCCAGCAACGTCCCGGGACAGGGGGCGGACGAGCAGTACTTC.

V is TRBV5-6 and J is TRBJ1-1; 9 bases align to TRBD1. The CDR3 is made up of 17 amino acids. Germline V CDR1 and CDR2: SGHDT, YYEEEE. Losses at the gene ends were 4 bases for V and 1 base for J; bases not matched to a gene: 11. Written as DNA, the CDR3 is TGTGCCAGCAGCCCCGACTGTCGGGGACAGGGGAACACTGAAGCTTTCTTT. It is translated as CASSPDCRGQGNTEAFF.

The V call is TRBV7-6, the J call TRBJ2-6; 7 bases match TRBD1. Per the germline V gene, CDR1 is SGHVS and CDR2 is FNYEAQ. The CDR3 spans 21 residues. V was clipped by 2 bases and J by 0 bases; unmatched bases: 16. CDR3 nucleotide sequence: TGTGCCAGCAGCTTAAGCGAAAATTTGGGGACAGCGGTCTCTGGGGCCAACGTCCTGACTTTC. Amino acids: CASSLSENLGTAVSGANVLTF.

The chain joins TRBV7-6 to TRBJ2-2; D is ambiguous. Germline V gene sequence: CDR1 SGHVS, CDR2 FNYEAQ. Trimming stripped 2 bases from V and 3 bases from J, with 7 bases between. The CDR3 consists of 14 residues. The CDR3 coding sequence is TGTGCCAGCAGCTTAACACCCCACACCGGGGAGCTGTTTTTT. This encodes CASSLTPHTGELFF.

The chain joins TRBV28 to TRBJ1-2, with 8 bases aligning to TRBD1. The ends lost 1 base at V and 6 bases at J; junction bases unmatched: 7. The CDR3 has 15 amino acids. Germline lookup yields CDR1 MDHEN and CDR2 SYDVKM. CDR3 DNA: TGTGCCAGCAGTTTATCGAGGACAGGGCTGGATGGCTACACCTTC. Its translation is CASSLSRTGLDGYTF.